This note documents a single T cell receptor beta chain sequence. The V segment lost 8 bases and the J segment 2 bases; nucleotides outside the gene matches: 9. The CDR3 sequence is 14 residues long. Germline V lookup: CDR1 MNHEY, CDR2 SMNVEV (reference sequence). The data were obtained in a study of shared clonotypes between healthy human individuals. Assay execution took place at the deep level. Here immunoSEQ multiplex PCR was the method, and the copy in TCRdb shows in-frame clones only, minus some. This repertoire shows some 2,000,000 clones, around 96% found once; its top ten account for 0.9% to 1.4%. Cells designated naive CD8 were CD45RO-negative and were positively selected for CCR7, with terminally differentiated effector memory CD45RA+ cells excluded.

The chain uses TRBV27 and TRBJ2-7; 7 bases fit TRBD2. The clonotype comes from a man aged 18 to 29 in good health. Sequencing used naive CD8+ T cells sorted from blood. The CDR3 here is CASGIPGTTYEQYF. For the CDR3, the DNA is TGTGCCAGCGGGATTCCCGGGACTACCTACGAGCAGTACTTC.